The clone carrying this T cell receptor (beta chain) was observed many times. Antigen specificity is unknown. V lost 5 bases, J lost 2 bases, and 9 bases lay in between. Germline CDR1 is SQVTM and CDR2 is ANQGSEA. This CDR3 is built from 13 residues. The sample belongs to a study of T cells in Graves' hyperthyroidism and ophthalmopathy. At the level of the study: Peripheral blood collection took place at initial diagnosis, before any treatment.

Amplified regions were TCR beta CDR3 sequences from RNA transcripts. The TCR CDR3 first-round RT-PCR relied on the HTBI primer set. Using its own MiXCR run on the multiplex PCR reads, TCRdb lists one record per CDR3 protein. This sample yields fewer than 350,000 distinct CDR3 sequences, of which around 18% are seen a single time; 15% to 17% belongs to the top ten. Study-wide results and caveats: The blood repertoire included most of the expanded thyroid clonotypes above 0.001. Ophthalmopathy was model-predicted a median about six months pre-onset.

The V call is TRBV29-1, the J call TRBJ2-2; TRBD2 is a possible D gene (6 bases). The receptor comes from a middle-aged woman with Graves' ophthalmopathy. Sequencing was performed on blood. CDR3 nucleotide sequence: TGCAGCGTTTTTAGCGGAAACACCGGGGAGCTGTTTTTT. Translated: CSVFSGNTGELFF.